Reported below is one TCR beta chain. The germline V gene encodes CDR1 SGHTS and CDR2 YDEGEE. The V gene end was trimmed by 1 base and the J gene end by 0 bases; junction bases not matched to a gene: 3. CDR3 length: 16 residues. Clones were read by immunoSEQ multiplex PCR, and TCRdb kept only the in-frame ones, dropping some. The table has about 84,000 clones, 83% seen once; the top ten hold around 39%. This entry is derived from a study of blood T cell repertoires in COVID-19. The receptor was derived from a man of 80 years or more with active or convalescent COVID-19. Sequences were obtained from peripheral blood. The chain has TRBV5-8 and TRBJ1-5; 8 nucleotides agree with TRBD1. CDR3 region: CASSLRTGSSNQPQHF. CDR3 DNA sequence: TGTGCCAGCAGCTTGCGGACAGGGTCTAGCAATCAGCCCCAGCATTTT.